This T cell receptor (beta chain) derives from a study of T cell responses to AZD1222 COVID-19 vaccine. In its sample, this clone was seen once. Its specificity is not known. The junction differs from germline at one of its ends, possibly a read error. Study-wide results and caveats: Spike as a whole was targeted by vaccine-associated CD4 TCRs, dominant at 160-218 and 743-854. Clonal diversity may have been underestimated in mostly white British donors. Just 5 to 7 AZD1222 recipients were seropositive at baseline. An increase in Spike-specific TCR breadth and depth was observed after two AZD1222 doses.

The CDR3 runs to 16 residues. The germline CDR1 and CDR2 sequences are SGHTA and FQGTGA. TCRdb's table, derived via immunoSEQ multiplex PCR, lists solely in-frame clones and lacks some. Of about 120,000 clones detected, 70% to 90% appear once; the ten largest clones hold 9% to 9.5%. This receptor was identified in an adult in good health. The sample consisted of peripheral blood, taken on day 0 of AZD1222 vaccination. The chain carries TRBV7-3 and TRBJ2-1; D perhaps matches TRBD2 (6 bases). The CDR3 sequence is CASSITSSSSYNEQFF. CDR3 nucleotide sequence: TGTGCCAGCAGCATAACTAGCTCGAGCTCCTACAATGAGCAGTTCTTC.